Below, 23 T cell receptor beta chains from the same sample are listed, as sequenced in a study of T cell repertoires in cytomegalovirus infection. MiXCR, applied by TCRdb to the reads, yields one record per CDR3 protein. The sample yields roughly 860,000 distinct CDR3 sequences, about 30% seen once. No antigen is known for these receptors. Sequenced here: cultured CD8+ T cells from PBMCs, sampled from culture after CMV antigen stimulation. The receptors shown here come from a human donor in good health (CMV status not recorded). Some clones in this sample may be carry-over from other donors' samples.

The chain recombines TRBV2 with TRBJ2-7; 9 bases fit TRBD1. Trimming cost V 3 bases and J 4 bases; bases outside gene matches: 4. The length of the CDR3 is 14 residues. Germline CDR1 SNHLY, CDR2 FYNNEI. The CDR3 nucleotides read TGTGCCAGCAGTGAGGGACAGGGTCTTTACGAGCAGTACTTC. Translated: CASSEGQGLYEQYF.

Ten or more counts support this clonotype. The chain carries TRBV7-9 and TRBJ1-1, with 7 bases fitting TRBD1. Germline values: CDR1 SEHNR, CDR2 FQNEAQ (reference sequence). CDR3 length equals 12 residues. V dropped 5 bases and J dropped 6; count of bases not matched to a gene: 3. CDR3 loop: CASSEGQSEAFF. CDR3 DNA: TGTGCCAGCAGCGAGGGACAGTCTGAAGCTTTCTTT.

A few counts support this clonotype. V is TRBV6-2 or TRBV6-3 and J is TRBJ1-1; D is undetermined. V was shortened by 7 bases and J by 7 bases, with 10 bases between the two germline ends. CDR1 is MNHEY and CDR2 is SVGEGT in the germline V gene. The CDR3 totals 11 residues. In nucleotides, the CDR3 is TGTGCCAGCAAAGATGACGGTGAAGCTTTCTTT. Encoded protein: CASKDDGEAFF.

The table lists this clonotype with many counts. The chain employs TRBV11-2 and TRBJ1-4, with D perhaps TRBD1 (5 bases). The V gene's germline CDR1 is SGHAT and CDR2 FQNNGV. This CDR3 has 13 amino acids. The V and J ends lost 5 bases and 6 bases respectively, with 10 bases between them. The CDR3 DNA reads as TGTGCCAGCAGCCCGGTGGGGGATGAAAAACTGTTTTTT. This encodes CASSPVGDEKLFF.

The chain is built from TRBV27 and TRBJ1-6, with a tentative D call TRBD1 (6 bases). In germline, CDR1 is MNHEY, CDR2 SMNVEV (reference sequence). Trimming removed 7 bases at V and 8 bases at J, with 12 bases between. There are 13 residues in the CDR3. The CDR3 coding sequence is TGTGCCAGCAAGGAGACAGGCGATTCACCCCTCCACTTT. Residues: CASKETGDSPLHF.

V is TRBV6-5 and J is TRBJ2-5; D remains ambiguous. This CDR3 is built from 15 residues. The V end lost 7 bases, the J end lost 2 bases, and 17 bases lay between the germline ends. The germline V gene has CDR1 MNHEY and CDR2 SVGAGI. CDR3 in DNA: TGTGCCAGCACCTTATACGGCTTGGGTCAAGAGACCCAGTACTTC. It is translated as CASTLYGLGQETQYF.

The chain couples TRBV6-1 to TRBJ2-7; no firm D call. Per the germline V gene, CDR1 is MNHNS and CDR2 is SASEGT. The length of the CDR3 is 16 residues. The V and J ends lost 4 bases and 0 bases respectively, with 16 bases between them. CDR3 residues: CASSGAASSSSYEQYV. DNA of the CDR3: TGTGCCAGCAGTGGGGCGGCATCTTCTAGCTCCTACGAGCAGTACGTC.

To note about this clonotype: A much larger clone lies a single base off, so this may be a read error. The gene calls are TRBV12-3 or TRBV12-4 and TRBJ2-2; D might be TRBD2 (7 bases). CDR3 length: 17 amino acids. V was shortened by 9 bases and J by 4 bases, with 24 bases between the two germline ends. Written as DNA, the CDR3 is TGTGCCAGAAGTCCCAACGGGGGGCAGAGATTCACCGGGGAGCTGTTTTTT. This gives the protein CARSPNGGQRFTGELFF.

This clonotype was recorded once. At one boundary the junction diverges from the germline segment, which might be a read error. V is TRBV5-6 and J is TRBJ1-1; no clear D. The CDR3 has 12 residues. Germline V gene sequence: CDR1 SGHDT, CDR2 YYEEEE. The CDR3 spells CASSLDGQSTIF. CDR3 DNA: TGTGCCAGCAGCTTGGACGGCCAGTCGACGATCTTT. Looking up the rest from reference TRBV5-6 and TRBJ1-1 gives the full variable domain: DAGVTQSPTHLIKTRGQQVTLRCSPKSGHDTVSWYQQALGQGPQFIFQYYEEEERQRGNFPDRFSGHQFPNYSSELNVNALLLGDSALYLCASSLDGQSTIFGQGTRLTVV.

The chain uses TRBV5-1 and TRBJ2-3; D is ambiguous. Germline V lookup: CDR1 SGHRS, CDR2 YFSETQ. The CDR3 consists of 15 residues. V lost 4 bases and J 5 bases, leaving 17 bases between the germline ends. CDR3 amino acids: CASSPLSGVIDTQYF. CDR3 DNA: TGCGCCAGCAGCCCCCTTAGTGGGGTAATAGATACGCAGTATTTT.

This clonotype was observed a handful of times. The rearrangement links TRBV27 to TRBJ1-2; D gene uncertain. V was clipped by 8 bases and J by 0 bases, with 13 bases between them. The CDR3 consists of 14 residues. From germline, CDR1 is MNHEY and CDR2 SMNVEV (reference sequence). DNA for the CDR3: TGTGCCAGCGGGGTTCTTGCGTCTAACTATGGCTACACCTTC. Residues: CASGVLASNYGYTF.

The V gene is TRBV4-3, the J gene TRBJ1-3; no clear D. Germline V lookup: CDR1 LGHNA, CDR2 YSLEER. CDR3 length: 16 residues. V was shortened by 1 base and J by 2 bases, with 12 bases between the two germline ends. The CDR3 DNA reads TGCGCCAGCAGCCAAGTCCCCCCGACTCCTGGAAACACCATATATTTT. The encoded protein is CASSQVPPTPGNTIYF.

The sample holds a few counts of this clonotype. The chain joins TRBV7-6 to TRBJ2-7, with D possibly matching TRBD2 (6 bases). This CDR3 has 15 residues. CDR1 SGHVS and CDR2 FNYEAQ come from the germline V gene. The V end lost 5 bases, the J end lost 6 bases, and 20 bases lay between the germline ends. DNA of the CDR3: TGTGCCAGCAGCATTGCCGCAGGGACTCCTGGCGAGCAGTACTTC. Translating it yields CASSIAAGTPGEQYF.

This chain uses TRBV12-3 or TRBV12-4 with TRBJ2-7; D is undetermined. This CDR3 contains 13 residues. Between the trimmed V and J ends, which lost 3 bases and 3 bases, there was a span of 9 bases. The CDR3 reads CASSFDPYYEQYF. CDR3 nucleotide sequence: TGTGCCAGCAGTTTTGACCCTTACTACGAGCAGTACTTC.

The V gene is TRBV19, the J gene TRBJ1-1; 8 positions agree with TRBD1. Germline V gene sequence: CDR1 LNHDA, CDR2 SQIVND (reference sequence). CDR3 length: 12 residues. V shed 10 bases, J shed 7 bases, and the junction held 8 bases outside the gene matches. The CDR3 is CATGQGEFEAFF. The CDR3, as DNA: TGTGCCACTGGACAGGGCGAATTTGAAGCTTTCTTT.

This clonotype was seen a handful of times. The rearrangement uses TRBV7-6 and TRBJ1-2; 8 bases line up with TRBD1. Germline V CDR1 and CDR2: SGHVS, FNYEAQ. The CDR3 has 14 amino acids. V was pared by 5 bases and J by 7 bases, with 9 bases of the junction left unmatched. The CDR3 sequence is CASSPAGQGVGYTF. CDR3 in DNA: TGTGCCAGCAGCCCTGCCGGACAGGGAGTTGGCTACACCTTC.

This chain connects TRBV27 to TRBJ2-2; the match to TRBD2 covers 7 bases. The junction had 8 bases not matched to a gene; V was cut back by 5 bases and J by 5 bases. This CDR3 region has 15 residues. Germline values: CDR1 MNHEY, CDR2 SMNVEV (reference sequence). The CDR3 reads CASSHTRGGTGELFF. In DNA form, the CDR3 reads TGTGCCAGCAGTCATACGCGGGGAGGGACCGGGGAGCTGTTTTTT.

The V and J genes are TRBV6-2 or TRBV6-3 and TRBJ1-2; tentative D call: TRBD1 (5 bases). With 1 base removed from V and 1 base from J, the gap between germline ends came to 7 bases. Germline V gene lookup returns CDR1 MNHEY and CDR2 SVGEGT. The CDR3 extends over 14 amino acids. As DNA, the CDR3 is TGTGCCAGCAGTTACTGGGACTTTAACTATGGCTACACCTTC. Encoded protein: CASSYWDFNYGYTF.

In its sample, this clonotype was seen many times. The J gene is TRBJ2-2, the V gene TRBV7-2; no clear D. V was pared by 2 bases and J by 5 bases, with 9 bases between. The CDR3 has 14 amino acids. Looked up from germline, CDR1 is SGHTA and CDR2 is FQGNSA. DNA of the CDR3: TGTGCCAGCAGCTTAAAGAGTGGAACCGGGGAGCTGTTTTTT. Amino acid sequence: CASSLKSGTGELFF.

This rearrangement joins TRBV6-1 to TRBJ1-5; 8 bases are shared with TRBD1. From germline, CDR1 is MNHNS and CDR2 SASEGT. V shed 4 bases and J 7 bases; nucleotides not matched to a gene: 3. The CDR3 extends over 13 amino acids. DNA of the CDR3: TGTGCCAGCAGTGGACAGGGGCAACAGCCCCAGCATTTT. The encoded protein is CASSGQGQQPQHF.

This clonotype was seen a handful of times. The genes are TRBV10-2 and TRBJ1-6; D might be TRBD1 (6 bases). The V gene lost 6 bases and the J gene lost 10 bases, with 10 bases spanning the gap. Per germline, CDR1 WSHSY and CDR2 SAAADI. This CDR3 is 12 amino acids long. The CDR3 sequence: CASRQGASPLHF. The CDR3 nucleotides are TGCGCCAGCAGACAGGGAGCCTCACCCCTCCACTTT.

In its sample, this clonotype was seen a few times. CDR3 sequence reads: CSVSDRVSYEQYF. The CDR3 nucleotides are TGCAGCGTTAGCGACAGGGTGTCCTACGAGCAGTACTTC. The chain carries TRBV29-1 and TRBJ2-7; TRBD1 aligns across 7 bases. CDR3 size: 13 residues. The V gene end was trimmed by 5 bases and the J gene end by 1 base; junction bases not matched to a gene: 5. The germline CDR1 and CDR2 sequences are SQVTM and ANQGSEA.

This clonotype occurred a few times. The V call is TRBV6-5, the J call TRBJ2-2; tentatively, D is TRBD1 (6 bases). The CDR3 is made up of 15 amino acids. Germline CDR1 is MNHEY and CDR2 is SVGAGI. Trimming cost V 7 bases and J 5 bases, with 17 bases left between them. The CDR3 here is CASNPRQAGTGELFF. In nucleotides, the CDR3 is TGTGCCAGCAACCCCCGACAGGCGGGTACCGGGGAGCTGTTTTTT.